These 15 T cell receptor beta chains were sequenced from one sample in a study of CD8+ T cells in alopecia areata. The sample's treatment: oral pan-JAK inhibitor, 5-10 mg twice daily. Reverse transcribed after extraction, RNA yielded cDNA as the sequencing template. Here immunoSEQ multiplex PCR was the method, and the copy in TCRdb shows in-frame clones only, minus some. Here the sample spans 150,000 to 200,000 clones, about 60% being singletons. The source material was CD8+ T cells sorted from blood, sampled at week 24, from a patient treated with tofacitinib. These TCRs come from a human donor with alopecia areata.

The chain combines TRBV5-1 with TRBJ2-1, with TRBD2 as a possible D gene (6 bases). The CDR3 contains 14 residues. V shed 5 bases and J shed 5 bases, with 14 bases lying between them. Germline V gives CDR1 SGHRS, CDR2 YFSETQ. The CDR3 loop reads CASRAGTQHNEQFF. CDR3 in DNA: TGCGCCAGCAGAGCCGGGACTCAACACAATGAGCAGTTCTTC.

This clone came up once. The CDR3 DNA is TGTGCCACCAGCAGAGTGAGCTCAGATACGCAGTATTTT. Protein: CATSRVSSDTQYF. The chain links TRBV15 to TRBJ2-3; D unresolved. The germline gives CDR1 LNHNV, CDR2 YYDKDF (reference sequence). CDR3 length: 13 amino acids. The germline V and J ends were trimmed by 1 base and 4 bases, with 6 bases remaining between them.

V usage is TRBV9 and J usage is TRBJ2-5, with TRBD2 matching over 10 bases. This CDR3 spans 16 amino acids. V lost 1 base, J lost 1 base, and 4 bases stayed unmatched. Germline V gene sequence: CDR1 SGDLS, CDR2 YYNGEE. The CDR3 here is CASSVLAGALQETQYF. The CDR3 DNA reads TGTGCCAGCAGCGTACTAGCGGGGGCTCTCCAAGAGACCCAGTACTTC.

This clone was observed a single time. J is TRBJ1-2 and V is TRBV27, with a weak D call TRBD1 (6 bases). Germline V lookup: CDR1 MNHEY, CDR2 SMNVEV (reference sequence). CDR3 size: 12 residues. V lost 6 bases and J 8 bases, leaving 13 bases between the germline ends. This CDR3 reads CASREQGWGYTF. CDR3 nucleotide sequence: TGTGCCAGCAGGGAACAGGGATGGGGCTACACCTTC.

This rearrangement joins TRBV5-1 to TRBJ2-5, with 9 bases matching TRBD2. Per germline, CDR1 SGHRS and CDR2 YFSETQ. The V and J ends lost 2 bases and 1 base, in that order; junction bases with no gene match: 3. CDR3 size: 15 residues. DNA for the CDR3: TGCGCCAGCAGCTTTAGCGGGGGATCCCAAGAGACCCAGTACTTC. As protein: CASSFSGGSQETQYF.

The gene calls are TRBV2 and TRBJ1-5; no reliable D call. The CDR3 runs 13 residues. V gave up 6 bases and J gave up 0 bases, with 6 bases separating them. The germline gives CDR1 SNHLY, CDR2 FYNNEI. The CDR3 coding sequence is TGTGCCAGCAGGGAGTATAGCAATCAGCCCCAGCATTTT. Translation: CASREYSNQPQHF.

This clone was seen more than once but under ten times. The chain recombines TRBV29-1 with TRBJ2-7; 8 positions match TRBD2. Germline CDR1 reads SQVTM; CDR2 reads ANQGSEA. Trimming cost V 3 bases and J 4 bases; bases outside gene matches: 8. This CDR3 comprises 14 residues. The CDR3 sequence: CSVELVAGPYEQYF. The CDR3, as DNA: TGCAGCGTTGAGTTGGTAGCGGGGCCGTACGAGCAGTACTTC.

The chain links TRBV7-9 to TRBJ2-5; 7 bases map to TRBD2. The length of the CDR3 is 13 residues. With 6 bases clipped from V and 2 bases from J, the junction kept 3 bases outside the gene matches. Germline lookup yields CDR1 SEHNR and CDR2 FQNEAQ (reference sequence). CDR3 region: CASRAGLQETQYF. Here the CDR3 DNA reads TGTGCCAGCAGGGCGGGACTACAAGAGACCCAGTACTTC.

The rearrangement links TRBV30 to TRBJ1-1; D unresolved. Trimming took off 2 bases at V and 5 bases at J, with 12 bases between the two ends. The CDR3 length is 13 residues. Germline V lookup: CDR1 GTSNPN, CDR2 SVGIG (reference sequence). In DNA form, the CDR3 reads TGTGCCTGGAGTAGGACCGGAGTTACTGAAGCTTTCTTT. Translation gives CAWSRTGVTEAFF.

This chain connects TRBV19 to TRBJ2-7, with D possibly being TRBD1 (5 bases). The germline CDR1 and CDR2 sequences are LNHDA and SQIVND (reference sequence). The CDR3 contains 13 residues. V was pared by 2 bases and J by 2 bases, with 7 bases between. CDR3 region: CASSISGTYEQYF. The CDR3 region has the DNA TGTGCCAGTAGTATATCAGGGACCTACGAGCAGTACTTC.

This clone was detected a few times. V usage is TRBV7-9 and J usage is TRBJ2-1; D is unclear. Looked up from germline, CDR1 is SEHNR and CDR2 is FQNEAQ (reference sequence). The V end was cut by 4 bases, the J end by 7 bases, with 8 bases between. The CDR3 loop spans 12 amino acids. This CDR3 reads CASSSTRNEQFF. The CDR3 DNA sequence: TGTGCCAGCAGCTCTACTCGGAATGAGCAGTTCTTC.

This chain uses TRBV7-2 with TRBJ2-5; 10 bases fit TRBD1. The J segment lost 4 bases and the V segment lost 3 bases, leaving 11 bases of the junction unmatched. The CDR3 consists of 17 residues. Germline V gene sequence: CDR1 SGHTA, CDR2 FQGNSA. Here the CDR3 DNA reads TGTGCCAGCAGCTTCCGGGACAGGGGTCAACTGGGAGAGACCCAGTACTTC. Translating gives CASSFRDRGQLGETQYF.

This clone is a singleton in its sample. This chain joins TRBV6-5 and TRBJ1-6; TRBD1 matches 7 bases. With V trimmed by 6 bases and J by 8 bases, 10 bases remained unmatched. The length of the CDR3 is 15 residues. CDR1 is MNHEY and CDR2 is SVGAGI in the germline V gene. CDR3 DNA: TGTGCCAGCAGCCTAGGACAGGCAGATTATTCACCCCTCCACTTT. It translates to CASSLGQADYSPLHF.

V gene TRBV29-1 combines with J gene TRBJ1-2; TRBD1 agrees at 7 bases. This CDR3 comprises 13 residues. Germline V gene lookup returns CDR1 SQVTM and CDR2 ANQGSEA. Losses at the gene ends were 6 bases for V and 0 bases for J; bases not matched to a gene: 4. The CDR3 DNA reads as TGCAGCGTGGCGGACAGGACTAACTATGGCTACACCTTC. Translation: CSVADRTNYGYTF.

This clone was seen a handful of times. The V gene is TRBV27, the J gene TRBJ2-6; D ambiguous. CDR1 is MNHEY and CDR2 is SMNVEV in the germline V gene (reference sequence). Trimming stripped 8 bases from V and 0 bases from J, with 20 bases between. This CDR3 spans 18 amino acids. As DNA, the CDR3 is TGTGCCAGCGGAAAATATCCGTATTTCAGCTCTGGGGCCAACGTCCTGACTTTC. Residues: CASGKYPYFSSGANVLTF.